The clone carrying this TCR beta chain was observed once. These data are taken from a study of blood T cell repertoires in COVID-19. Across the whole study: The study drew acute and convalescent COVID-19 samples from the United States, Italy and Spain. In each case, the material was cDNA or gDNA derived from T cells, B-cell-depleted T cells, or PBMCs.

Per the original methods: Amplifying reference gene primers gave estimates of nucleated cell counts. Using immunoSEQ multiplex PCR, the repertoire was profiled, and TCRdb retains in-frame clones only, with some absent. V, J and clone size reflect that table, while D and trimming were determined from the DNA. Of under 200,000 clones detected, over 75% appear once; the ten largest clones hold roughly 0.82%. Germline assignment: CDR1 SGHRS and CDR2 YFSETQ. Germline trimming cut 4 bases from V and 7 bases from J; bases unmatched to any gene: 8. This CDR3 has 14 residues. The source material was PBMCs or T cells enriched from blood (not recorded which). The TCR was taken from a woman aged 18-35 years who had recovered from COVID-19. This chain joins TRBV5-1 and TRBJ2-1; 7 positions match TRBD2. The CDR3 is CASSPLSGGNEQFF. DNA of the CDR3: TGCGCCAGCAGCCCTCTCTCCGGGGGGAATGAGCAGTTCTTC.